This is a list of T cell receptor beta chains from one sample in a study of somatic mutations in cytotoxic T cells in rheumatoid arthritis. Clones were sequenced by immunoSEQ multiplex PCR, and TCRdb holds only the in-frame ones, with some missing. The sample lists 15,000 to 20,000 clones, around 80% occurring once. The sample was CD8+ T cells sorted from blood. These receptors all stem from an adult with rheumatoid arthritis. Both conserved end residues are part of each CDR3. Fields, in order: J gene, clone size, D gene, V gene, CDR3 DNA, CDR3 protein. A D gene is named only where the DNA matches it firmly. Size is stated for part of the rows, as once, few or many counts, or as a class when the clone is expanded.

>TRBJ2-3|once|.|TRBV5-1
TGCGCCAGCAGCTTGGTGGGACCTCACACAGATACGCAGTATTTT
CASSLVGPHTDTQYF
>TRBJ2-3|.|TRBD1|TRBV7-9
TGTGCCAGCAGCACCCCGGGACAGGGTACGACAGATACGCAGTATTTT
CASSTPGQGTTDTQYF
>TRBJ2-7|.|.|TRBV28
TGTGCCAGCAGTGTAAGCGGTGCCTACGAGCAGTACTTC
CASSVSGAYEQYF
>TRBJ2-1|.|TRBD2|TRBV7-8
TGTGCCAGCAGCACCCGGGGGGGCCGAGGCAATGAGCAGTTCTTC
CASSTRGGRGNEQFF
>TRBJ1-2|once|.|TRBV11-1
TGTGCCAGCAGCCCTGGGACCTCTAACTATGGCTACACCTTC
CASSPGTSNYGYTF
>TRBJ2-2|once|.|TRBV27
TGTGCCAGCGGCCTCCAGGCGGGGAGCACCGGGGAGCTGTTTTTT
CASGLQAGSTGELFF
>TRBJ2-5|.|TRBD2|TRBV6-1
TGTGCCAGCAGCGGGCTAGCGGGGAACCAAGAGACCCAGTACTTC
CASSGLAGNQETQYF
>TRBJ1-6|once|.|TRBV7-9
TGTGCCAGCAGCTTGGGCCGACCCTCCTATAATTCACCCCTCCACTTT
CASSLGRPSYNSPLHF
>TRBJ2-2|.|.|TRBV5-1
TGCGCCAGCAGCGAGCGGGCGAGGCGGGAGCTGTTTTTT
CASSERARRELFF
>TRBJ1-2|.|.|TRBV10-3
TGTGCCATCAGTGAGGACAGCTCCGCGACCTATGGCTACACCTTC
CAISEDSSATYGYTF
>TRBJ2-5|.|TRBD1|TRBV28
TGTGCCAGCAGTTTCCCAACCGGGACAGGGGGTGGAGAGACCCAGTACTTC
CASSFPTGTGGGETQYF
>TRBJ1-2|.|.|TRBV27
TGTGCCAGCAGTTTGGGTCAGGGCGGGCCTAACTATGGCTACACCTTC
CASSLGQGGPNYGYTF
>TRBJ2-2|.|.|TRBV19
TGTGCCAGTAGTATGGGGTCGAACACCGGGGAGCTGTTTTTT
CASSMGSNTGELFF
>TRBJ1-2|.|.|TRBV7-2
TGTGCCGCAGTAAAGGGGGGGGGAAAAGGCTACACCTTC
CAAVKGGGKGYTF
>TRBJ1-4|.|TRBD1|TRBV4-1
TGCGCCAGCAGCCAGGACAGGGGAAGAGAAAAACTGTTTTTT
CASSQDRGREKLFF
>TRBJ1-6|.|TRBD1|TRBV7-4
TGTGCCAGCAGCCCTGGAGGGACAGAGGATTCACCCCTCCACTTT
CASSPGGTEDSPLHF
>TRBJ1-2|.|TRBD1|TRBV4-1
TGCGCCAGCAGCCAACTAACCGGGACAGGGCAGGGCTATGGCTACACCTTC
CASSQLTGTGQGYGYTF
>TRBJ2-1|.|.|TRBV19
TGTGCCAGTAGTATTCCAGGTAATGAGCAGTTCTTC
CASSIPGNEQFF
>TRBJ2-1|.|.|TRBV7-2
TGTGCCAGCAGCTTAGTGGGTCTACACAATGAGCAGTTCTTC
CASSLVGLHNEQFF
>TRBJ1-4|few|.|TRBV6-6
TGTGCCAGCAATTCGAGGGGAGAACTGTTTTTT
CASNSRGELFF
>TRBJ2-3|.|TRBD2|TRBV11-2
TGTGCCAGCAGCTCCTACCCCCGCCTAGCGGGGGGCACAGATACGCAGTATTTT
CASSSYPRLAGGTDTQYF
>TRBJ2-3|.|.|TRBV2
TGTGCCAGCAGTCCAGGGTGGGGCACAGATACGCAGTATTTT
CASSPGWGTDTQYF
>TRBJ1-1|.|.|TRBV7-9
TGTGCCAGCAGCCTCGGACAGATGAACACTGAAGCTTTCTTT
CASSLGQMNTEAFF
>TRBJ2-7|.|.|TRBV7-9
TGTGCCAGCAGCTCCCGGGGATCCTACGAGCAGTACTTC
CASSSRGSYEQYF
>TRBJ1-5|.|.|TRBV10-1
TGCGCCAGCAGTGAGTCCACAGGTAGGGCAAATCAGCCCCAGCATTTT
CASSESTGRANQPQHF
>TRBJ2-3|.|.|TRBV6-1
TGTGCCAGCAGTGAAGAGGGGCGGGGTCGCACAGATACGCAGTATTTT
CASSEEGRGRTDTQYF
>TRBJ1-1|.|.|TRBV2
TGTGCCAGCAGGGACTCGGGGCCAAACACTGAAGCTTTCTTT
CASRDSGPNTEAFF
>TRBJ2-5|few|.|TRBV11-1
TGTGCCAGCAGCCCAAATACAGAGACCCAGTACTTC
CASSPNTETQYF
>TRBJ2-3|.|.|TRBV6-5
TGTGCCAGCAGTTACTTCTCTCGGGTGACGGGAGATACGCAGTATTTT
CASSYFSRVTGDTQYF
>TRBJ1-1|few|.|TRBV28
TGTGCCAGCAGTTTTGCAGGGGAGAACACTGAAGCTTTCTTT
CASSFAGENTEAFF
>TRBJ2-6|.|.|TRBV30
TGTGCCTGGAGTGAGGGGACCGGGGCCAACGTCCTGACTTTC
CAWSEGTGANVLTF
>TRBJ2-7|.|TRBD2|TRBV5-1
TGCGCCAGCAGCACCGGGGGGAACTCCTACGAGCAGTACTTC
CASSTGGNSYEQYF
>TRBJ1-2|.|TRBD1|TRBV27
TGTGCCAGCAGTTTCTCACCGCAGGGGGCTAGTGGCTACACCTTC
CASSFSPQGASGYTF
>TRBJ1-1|.|.|TRBV9
TGTGCCAGCAGCCCCGGGACCGCGAACACTGAAGCTTTCTTT
CASSPGTANTEAFF